This T cell receptor (beta chain) was recovered during a study of CD8+ T cells in alopecia areata. Study-level points and caveats: Normal skin's resident alphabeta T cells are sequenced alongside lesional scalp T cells. Tofacitinib significantly brought down scalp clonality and expanded CD8+ clones among top 100.

Sequencing used cDNA as its template, made by extracting RNA and reverse transcribing it. Libraries were prepared by immunoSEQ multiplex PCR; TCRdb keeps only in-frame clonotypes and omits some of them. Seen here are 180,000 or so clones, around half observed once, and the top ten hold 9.5% to 14%. This sample's treatment: oral pan-JAK inhibitor, 5-10 mg twice daily. Collected material from alopecia areata patients comprised lesional scalp punch biopsies and peripheral blood. This clone was seen a handful of times. The target antigen is unknown. V lost 1 base, J lost 6 bases, and 15 bases lay in between. CDR3 size: 14 residues. The germline V gene encodes CDR1 GTSNPN and CDR2 SVGIG (reference sequence).

The receptor was derived from a human donor with alopecia areata. The sequencing here drew on CD8+ T cells sorted from blood, taken at week 24, from a patient treated with tofacitinib. This rearrangement joins TRBV30 to TRBJ1-2; unclear D gene. The DNA for the CDR3 is TGTGCCTGGAGTGGCGCCGGTAGTGGAAATGGCTACACCTTC. Translation gives CAWSGAGSGNGYTF. Combining the CDR3 with reference TRBV30 and TRBJ1-2 gives the whole variable domain SQTIHQWPATLVQPVGSPLSLECTVEGTSNPNLYWYRQAAGRGLQLLFYSVGIGQISSEVPQNLSASRPQDRQFILSSKKLLLSDSGFYLCAWSGAGSGNGYTFGSGTRLTVV.